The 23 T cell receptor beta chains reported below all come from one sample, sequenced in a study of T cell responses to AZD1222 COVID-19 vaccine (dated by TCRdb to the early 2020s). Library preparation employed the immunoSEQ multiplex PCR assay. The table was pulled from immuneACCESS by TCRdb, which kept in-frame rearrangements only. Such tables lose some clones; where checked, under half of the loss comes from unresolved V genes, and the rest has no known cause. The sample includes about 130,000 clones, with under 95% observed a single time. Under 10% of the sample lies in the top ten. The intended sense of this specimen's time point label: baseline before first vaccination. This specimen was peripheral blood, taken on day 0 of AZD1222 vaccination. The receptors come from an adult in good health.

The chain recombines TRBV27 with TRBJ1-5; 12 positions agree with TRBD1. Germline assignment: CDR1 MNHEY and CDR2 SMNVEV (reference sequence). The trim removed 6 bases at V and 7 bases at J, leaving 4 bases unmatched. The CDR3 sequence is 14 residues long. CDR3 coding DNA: TGTGCCAGCAGGGGACAGGGGGCAGGGCAGCCCCAGCATTTT. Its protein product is CASRGQGAGQPQHF.

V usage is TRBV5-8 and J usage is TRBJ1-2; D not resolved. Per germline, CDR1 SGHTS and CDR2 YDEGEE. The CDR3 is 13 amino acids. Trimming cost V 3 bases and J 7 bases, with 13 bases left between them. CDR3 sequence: CASSYGLGSGYTF. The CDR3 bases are TGTGCCAGCAGCTACGGGCTGGGGAGTGGCTACACCTTC.

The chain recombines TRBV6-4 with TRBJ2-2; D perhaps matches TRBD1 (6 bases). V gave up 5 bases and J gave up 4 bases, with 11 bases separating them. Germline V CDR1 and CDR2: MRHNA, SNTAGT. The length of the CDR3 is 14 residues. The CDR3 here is CASSSTGPTGELFF. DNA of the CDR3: TGTGCCAGCAGTTCGACAGGACCCACCGGGGAGCTGTTTTTT.

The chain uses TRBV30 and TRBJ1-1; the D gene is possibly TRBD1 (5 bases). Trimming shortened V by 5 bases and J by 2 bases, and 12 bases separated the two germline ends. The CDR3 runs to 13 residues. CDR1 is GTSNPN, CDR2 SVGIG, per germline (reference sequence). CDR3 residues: CAWAIGANTEAFF. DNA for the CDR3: TGTGCCTGGGCCATCGGGGCCAACACTGAAGCTTTCTTT.

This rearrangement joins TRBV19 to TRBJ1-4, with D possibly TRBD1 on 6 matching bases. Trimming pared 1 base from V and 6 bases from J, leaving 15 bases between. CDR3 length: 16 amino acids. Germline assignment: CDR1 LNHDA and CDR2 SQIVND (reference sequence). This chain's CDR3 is CASSIANTGSHEKLFF. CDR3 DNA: TGTGCCAGTAGTATAGCTAATACAGGGTCCCATGAAAAACTGTTTTTT.

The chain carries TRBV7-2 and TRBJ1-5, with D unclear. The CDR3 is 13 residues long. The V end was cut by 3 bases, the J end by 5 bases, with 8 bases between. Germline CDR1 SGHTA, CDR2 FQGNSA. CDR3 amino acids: CASSFGEDQPQHF. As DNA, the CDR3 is TGTGCCAGCAGCTTTGGGGAGGATCAGCCCCAGCATTTT.

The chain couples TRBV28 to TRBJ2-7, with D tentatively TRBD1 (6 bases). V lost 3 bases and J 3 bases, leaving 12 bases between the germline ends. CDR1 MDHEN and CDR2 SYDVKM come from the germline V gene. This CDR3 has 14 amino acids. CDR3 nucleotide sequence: TGTGCCAGCAGTTTCTCGGGACACAGCTACGAGCAGTACTTC. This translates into CASSFSGHSYEQYF.

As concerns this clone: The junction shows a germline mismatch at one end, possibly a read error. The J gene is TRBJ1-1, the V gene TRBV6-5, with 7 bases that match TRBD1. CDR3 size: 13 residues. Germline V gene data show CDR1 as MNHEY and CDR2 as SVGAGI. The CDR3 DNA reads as TGTGCCAGCAGTTACTCTTTCCAGGACAGGTACCGTTTT. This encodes CASSYSFQDRYRF.

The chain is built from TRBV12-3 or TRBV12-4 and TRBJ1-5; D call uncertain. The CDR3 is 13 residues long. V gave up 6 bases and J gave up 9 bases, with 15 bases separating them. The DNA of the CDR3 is TGTGCCAGCAGCGGCCAGGAATTGGTGCCCCAGCATTTT. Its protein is CASSGQELVPQHF.

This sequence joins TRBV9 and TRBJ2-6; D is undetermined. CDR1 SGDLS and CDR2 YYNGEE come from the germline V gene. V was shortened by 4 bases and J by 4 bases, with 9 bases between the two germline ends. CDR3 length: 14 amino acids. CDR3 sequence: CASSPNIGANVLTF. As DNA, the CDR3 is TGTGCCAGCAGCCCCAACATCGGGGCCAACGTCCTGACTTTC.

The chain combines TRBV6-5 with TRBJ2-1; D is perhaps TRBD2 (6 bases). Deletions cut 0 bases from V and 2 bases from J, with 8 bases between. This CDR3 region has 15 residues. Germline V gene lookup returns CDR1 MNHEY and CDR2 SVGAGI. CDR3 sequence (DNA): TGTGCCAGCAGTTACTCGGGGGGTACCTACAATGAGCAGTTCTTC. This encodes CASSYSGGTYNEQFF.

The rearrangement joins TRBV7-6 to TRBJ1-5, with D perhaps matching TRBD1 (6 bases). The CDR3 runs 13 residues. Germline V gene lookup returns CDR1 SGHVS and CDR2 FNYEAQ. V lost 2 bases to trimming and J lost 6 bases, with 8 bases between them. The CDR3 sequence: CASSLQGSQPQHF. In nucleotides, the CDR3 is TGTGCCAGCAGCTTACAGGGGTCTCAGCCCCAGCATTTT. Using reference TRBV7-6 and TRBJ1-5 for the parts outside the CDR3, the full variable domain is GAGVSQSPRYKVTKRGQDVALRCDPISGHVSLYWYRQALGQGPEFLTYFNYEAQQDKSGLPNDRFSAERPEGSISTLTIQRTEQRDSAMYRCASSLQGSQPQHFGDGTRLSIL.

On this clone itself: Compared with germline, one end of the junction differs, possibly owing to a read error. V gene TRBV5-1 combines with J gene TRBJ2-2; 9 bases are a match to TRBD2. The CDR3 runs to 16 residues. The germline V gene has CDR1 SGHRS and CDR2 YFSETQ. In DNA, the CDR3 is TGCGCCCGCAGCCCGAGGGCGGGGGGGCCCACCGGGGAGCTGTTTTTT. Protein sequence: CARSPRAGGPTGELFF. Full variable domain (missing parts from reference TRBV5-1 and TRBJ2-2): KAGVTQTPRYLIKTRGQQVTLSCSPISGHRSVSWYQQTPGQGLQFLFEYFSETQRNKGNFPGRFSGRQFSNSRSEMNVSTLELGDSALYLCARSPRAGGPTGELFFGEGSRLTVL.

The CDR3 region is CASSPSLDRGNQPQHF. The CDR3 DNA reads as TGCGCCAGCAGTCCAAGCTTGGACAGGGGCAATCAGCCCCAGCATTTT. The chain has TRBV4-1 and TRBJ1-5, with 8 positions matching TRBD1. The J segment lost 2 bases and the V segment lost 6 bases, leaving 9 bases of the junction unmatched. The CDR3 spans 16 residues. From germline, CDR1 is MGHRA and CDR2 YSYEKL.

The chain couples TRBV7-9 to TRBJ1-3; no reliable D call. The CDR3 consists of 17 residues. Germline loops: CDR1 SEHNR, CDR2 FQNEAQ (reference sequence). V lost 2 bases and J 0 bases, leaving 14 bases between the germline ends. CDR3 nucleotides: TGTGCCAGCAGCTTACACCGTACGGAAAGCTCTGGAAACACCATATATTTT. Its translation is CASSLHRTESSGNTIYF.

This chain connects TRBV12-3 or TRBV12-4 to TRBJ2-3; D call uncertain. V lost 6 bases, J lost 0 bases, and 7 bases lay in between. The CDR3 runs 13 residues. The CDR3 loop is CASSRRSTDTQYF. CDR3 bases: TGTGCCAGCAGCCGGAGAAGCACAGATACGCAGTATTTT.

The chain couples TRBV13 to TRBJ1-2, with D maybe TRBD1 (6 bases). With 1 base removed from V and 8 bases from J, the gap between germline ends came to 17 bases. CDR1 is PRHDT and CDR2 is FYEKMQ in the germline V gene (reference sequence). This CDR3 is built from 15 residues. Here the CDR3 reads CASSLVSGVGSGYTF. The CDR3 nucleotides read TGTGCCAGCAGCTTAGTTTCAGGGGTTGGCTCCGGCTACACCTTC.

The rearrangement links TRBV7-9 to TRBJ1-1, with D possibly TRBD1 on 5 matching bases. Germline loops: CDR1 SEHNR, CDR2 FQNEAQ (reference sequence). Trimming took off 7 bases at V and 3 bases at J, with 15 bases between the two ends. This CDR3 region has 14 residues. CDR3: CASTKPGADTEAFF. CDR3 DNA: TGTGCCAGCACCAAACCTGGGGCGGACACTGAAGCTTTCTTT.

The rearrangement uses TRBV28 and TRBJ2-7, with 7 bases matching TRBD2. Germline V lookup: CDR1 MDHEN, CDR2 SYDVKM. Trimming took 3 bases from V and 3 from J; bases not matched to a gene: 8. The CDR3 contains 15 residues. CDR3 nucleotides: TGTGCCAGCAGTTTGGAAGCCCGGGGGGACTACGAGCAGTACTTC. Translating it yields CASSLEARGDYEQYF.

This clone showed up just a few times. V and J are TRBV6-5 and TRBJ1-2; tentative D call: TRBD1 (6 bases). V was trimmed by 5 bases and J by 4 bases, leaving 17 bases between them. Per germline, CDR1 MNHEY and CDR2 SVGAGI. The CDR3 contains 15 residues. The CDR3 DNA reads TGTGCCAGCAGTCTCACAGAGGGGGGCCTCTATGGCTACACCTTC. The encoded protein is CASSLTEGGLYGYTF.

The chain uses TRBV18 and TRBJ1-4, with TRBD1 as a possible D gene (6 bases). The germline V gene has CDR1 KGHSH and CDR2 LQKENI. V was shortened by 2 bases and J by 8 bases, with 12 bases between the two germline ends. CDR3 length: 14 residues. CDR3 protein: CASSPRDQGEKLFF. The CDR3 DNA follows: TGTGCCAGCTCACCAAGGGACCAGGGGGAAAAACTGTTTTTT.

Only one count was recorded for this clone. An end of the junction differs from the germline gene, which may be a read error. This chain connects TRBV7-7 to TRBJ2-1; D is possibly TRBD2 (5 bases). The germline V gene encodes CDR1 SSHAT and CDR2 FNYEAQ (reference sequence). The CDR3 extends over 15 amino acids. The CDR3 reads CASSLGPATGNEQFF. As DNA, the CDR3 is TGTGCTAGCAGCTTAGGTCCAGCGACGGGAAATGAGCAGTTCTTC.

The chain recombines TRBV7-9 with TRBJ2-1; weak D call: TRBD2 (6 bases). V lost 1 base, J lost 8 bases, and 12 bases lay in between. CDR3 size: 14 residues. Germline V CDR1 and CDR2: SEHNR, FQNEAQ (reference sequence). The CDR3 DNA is TGTGCCAGCAGCTTAGAAGTTTGGAGGGATGAGCAGTTCTTC. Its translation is CASSLEVWRDEQFF.